This entry features one T cell receptor (beta chain) sequence. These data are taken from a study of blood T cell repertoires in COVID-19. Overall study context: Samples taken during acute and convalescent COVID-19 were collected in the United States, Italy and Spain. PBMCs, B-cell-depleted T cells, or T cells were the source of the cDNA or gDNA that made up the material.

Methods used by the authors: Researchers report that nucleated cell counts were estimated from reference gene primer amplification. The assay was immunoSEQ multiplex PCR, and TCRdb's table has in-frame clones only and misses some. V, J and clone size derive from that table, while D and trimming were established from the DNA sequence. The data contain about 120,000 clones, over 60% of them singletons. V was shortened by 4 bases and J by 4 bases, with 12 bases between the two germline ends. The CDR3 contains 13 residues. Per the germline V gene, CDR1 is SQVTM and CDR2 is ANQGSEA. The origin of this receptor is a man in his 70s with acute or convalescent COVID-19. The V and J genes are TRBV29-1 and TRBJ2-3; TRBD2 is a possible D gene (5 bases). The specimen sequenced was peripheral blood. DNA of the CDR3: TGCAGCGTTGCCGGGGTTAGAGCAGATACGCAGTATTTT. As protein: CSVAGVRADTQYF.